Each of the 29 T cell receptor beta chains below was sequenced from the same sample in a study of shared clonotypes between healthy human individuals. Produced via immunoSEQ multiplex PCR; TCRdb's table is partial and in-frame only. Of 2 million to 2.5 million clones listed, over 85% are singletons. Source material: naive CD4+ T cells from PBMCs. Stated subset: CD45RA+ positively selected. The receptors were gathered from a man aged 18 to 29 in good health. Some clones in this sample may be carry-over from other donors' samples.

This sequence joins TRBV9 and TRBJ2-1; D possibly corresponds to TRBD2 (5 bases). This CDR3 has 13 residues. V lost 1 base and J 6 bases, leaving 8 bases between the germline ends. Germline V gives CDR1 SGDLS, CDR2 YYNGEE. This CDR3 reads CASSVHEGNEQFF. In DNA, the CDR3 is TGTGCCAGCAGCGTACACGAGGGCAATGAGCAGTTCTTC.

The genes are TRBV5-6 and TRBJ1-5; D might be TRBD1 (5 bases). The CDR3 consists of 12 residues. Germline V gene lookup returns CDR1 SGHDT and CDR2 YYEEEE. Deletions cut 4 bases from V and 5 bases from J, with 7 bases between. The CDR3: CASSGGDQPQHF. As DNA, the CDR3 is TGTGCCAGCAGCGGGGGAGATCAGCCCCAGCATTTT.

The chain uses TRBV11-3 and TRBJ2-5; 8 nucleotides match TRBD2. The CDR3 has 16 residues. V lost 3 bases, J lost 2 bases, and 8 bases stayed unmatched. CDR1 and CDR2 (germline): SGHNT, YENEEA. CDR3 residues: CASSFGATSGQETQYF. The CDR3 DNA reads as TGTGCCAGCAGCTTCGGAGCCACTAGCGGACAAGAGACCCAGTACTTC.

As regards this clone: The same CDR3 arises from other DNA sequences in this sample as well. The chain employs TRBV18 and TRBJ2-7, with D tentatively TRBD2 (6 bases). Germline CDR1 is KGHSH and CDR2 is LQKENI. The V end lost 3 bases, the J end lost 0 bases, and 9 bases lay between the germline ends. The CDR3 sequence is 14 residues long. The CDR3 sequence is CASSPGGASYEQYF. The DNA for the CDR3 is TGTGCCAGCTCACCTGGCGGGGCCTCCTACGAGCAGTACTTC.

The chain recombines TRBV5-6 with TRBJ2-1; 11 bases agree with TRBD2. The CDR3 has 17 residues. V dropped 1 base and J dropped 4; count of bases not matched to a gene: 7. Per the germline V gene, CDR1 is SGHDT and CDR2 is YYEEEE. CDR3 region: CASSLPLGTSGYNEQFF. The CDR3 DNA sequence: TGTGCCAGCAGCTTGCCCCTTGGGACTAGCGGTTACAATGAGCAGTTCTTC.

A note on this clone: The same CDR3 also results from other DNA sequences found in this sample. The rearrangement links TRBV7-2 to TRBJ1-4; maybe TRBD1 (5 bases). Trimming took off 2 bases at V and 3 bases at J, with 7 bases between the two ends. The CDR3 runs to 14 residues. CDR1 and CDR2 from the germline V gene are SGHTA and FQGNSA. CDR3 amino acids: CASSLQGSNEKLFF. In DNA form, the CDR3 reads TGTGCCAGCAGCTTACAGGGCTCTAATGAAAAACTGTTTTTT. Full variable domain (rest looked up from reference TRBV7-2 and TRBJ1-4): GAGVSQSPSNKVTEKGKDVELRCDPISGHTALYWYRQSLGQGLEFLIYFQGNSAPDKSGLPSDRFSAERTGGSVSTLTIQRTQQEDSAVYLCASSLQGSNEKLFFGSGTQLSVL.

The chain combines TRBV5-5 with TRBJ1-4, with TRBD1 identical over 9 bases. The CDR3 is 15 residues long. Germline V lookup: CDR1 SGHKS, CDR2 YYEKEE (reference sequence). Trimming at V came to 3 bases and at J to 8 bases, leaving 8 bases not matched to a gene. The chain's CDR3 is CASSSTGGRWEKLFF. The CDR3 bases are TGTGCCAGCAGCTCGACAGGGGGAAGGTGGGAAAAACTGTTTTTT.

The chain recombines TRBV10-1 with TRBJ2-7; 7 bases align to TRBD2. The V gene end was trimmed by 8 bases and the J gene end by 4 bases; junction bases not matched to a gene: 11. This CDR3 has 14 amino acids. Germline V gene sequence: CDR1 WNHNN, CDR2 SYGVQD (reference sequence). The CDR3 DNA sequence: TGCGCCAGCCCTGCGGCTAGCGGCACATACGAGCAGTACTTC. Translated: CASPAASGTYEQYF.

The chain has TRBV29-1 and TRBJ1-4; tentative D call: TRBD1 (6 bases). From germline, CDR1 is SQVTM and CDR2 ANQGSEA. Trimming took off 7 bases at V and 11 bases at J, with 20 bases between the two ends. This CDR3 is built from 13 residues. DNA of the CDR3: TGCAGCGCTGCGGAGGGGCAGGGGCGGAAACTGTTTTTT. This translates into CSAAEGQGRKLFF.

V and J are TRBV7-7 and TRBJ2-5, with no clear D. Trimming took off 1 base at V and 5 bases at J, with 8 bases between the two ends. In germline, CDR1 is SSHAT, CDR2 FNYEAQ (reference sequence). The CDR3 sequence is 13 residues long. The CDR3 DNA sequence: TGTGCCAGCAGCTTAGGACTCCTGGAGACCCAGTACTTC. Translated, it gives CASSLGLLETQYF.

Note on this clone: Within the sample, other DNA sequences also encode this same CDR3. This sequence joins TRBV9 and TRBJ1-2; 7 nucleotides agree with TRBD1. J lost 11 bases, V lost 3 bases, and 7 bases had no gene match. Germline CDR1 and CDR2: SGDLS and YYNGEE. This CDR3 is built from 12 residues. The CDR3, as DNA: TGTGCCAGCAGCGCAAGACAGGGCGGTTACACCTTC. Residues: CASSARQGGYTF.

The chain uses TRBV5-6 and TRBJ2-2; either TRBD1 or TRBD2 may supply D (5 bases each). Trimming shortened V by 0 bases and J by 7 bases, and 10 bases separated the two germline ends. The CDR3 extends over 14 amino acids. From germline, CDR1 is SGHDT and CDR2 YYEEEE. CDR3 nucleotides: TGTGCCAGCAGCTTGGTGGGGGTGGACGGGGAGCTGTTTTTT. Protein: CASSLVGVDGELFF.

This rearrangement joins TRBV2 to TRBJ1-6; no definite D call. V lost 6 bases and J lost 9, with 15 bases in between. The CDR3 is 14 amino acids. Germline V gene data show CDR1 as SNHLY and CDR2 as FYNNEI. The CDR3 spells CASSPGPAGSPLHF. DNA of the CDR3: TGTGCCAGCAGCCCCGGACCCGCGGGTTCACCCCTCCACTTT.

V gene TRBV5-8 combines with J gene TRBJ1-2; D remains ambiguous. The germline V gene has CDR1 SGHTS and CDR2 YDEGEE. V dropped 0 bases and J dropped 4 bases, with 22 bases sitting between them. There are 18 residues in the CDR3. CDR3 amino acids: CASSLDSGSSRLSYGYTF. CDR3 coding DNA: TGTGCCAGCAGCTTGGATTCTGGCTCCTCGCGTCTCAGCTATGGCTACACCTTC. The full variable domain, completed using reference TRBV5-8 and TRBJ1-2, is EAGVTQSPTHLIKTRGQQATLRCSPISGHTSVYWYQQALGLGLQFLLWYDEGEERNRGNFPPRFSGRQFPNYSSELNVNALELEDSALYLCASSLDSGSSRLSYGYTFGSGTRLTVV.

CDR3: CASSSGQGGSGELFF. CDR3 in DNA: TGCGCCAGCAGCTCCGGACAGGGAGGGTCCGGGGAGCTGTTTTTT. The gene calls are TRBV5-1 and TRBJ2-2; D is possibly TRBD1 (8 bases). The CDR3 runs 15 residues. Germline V lookup: CDR1 SGHRS, CDR2 YFSETQ. Deletions cut 3 bases from V and 6 bases from J, with 15 bases between. Full variable domain (missing parts from reference TRBV5-1 and TRBJ2-2): KAGVTQTPRYLIKTRGQQVTLSCSPISGHRSVSWYQQTPGQGLQFLFEYFSETQRNKGNFPGRFSGRQFSNSRSEMNVSTLELGDSALYLCASSSGQGGSGELFFGEGSRLTVL.

The gene calls are TRBV28 and TRBJ2-6; weak D call: TRBD2 (6 bases). Trimming pared 10 bases from V and 8 bases from J, leaving 15 bases between. Germline CDR1 is MDHEN and CDR2 is SYDVKM. The CDR3 has 13 amino acids. The CDR3 loop reads CATNRGGTNVLTF. The CDR3 DNA sequence: TGTGCCACCAACCGGGGCGGGACCAACGTCCTGACTTTC.

Remarks on this clone: Different DNA sequences within this sample yield the same CDR3. The chain has TRBV28 and TRBJ1-2; 8 nucleotides line up with TRBD1. The junction had 4 bases not matched to a gene; V was cut back by 6 bases and J by 4 bases. This CDR3 is 13 amino acids long. The germline CDR1 and CDR2 sequences are MDHEN and SYDVKM. CDR3 loop: CASSWTGIYGYTF. CDR3 sequence (DNA): TGTGCCAGCAGCTGGACAGGGATCTATGGCTACACCTTC.

This clone has a single count. The V call is TRBV7-9, the J call TRBJ1-1; D is perhaps TRBD1 (6 bases). V lost 1 base, J lost 1 base, and 13 bases lay in between. Germline-derived CDR1 and CDR2 are SEHNR and FQNEAQ (reference sequence). The CDR3 spans 16 residues. The CDR3 coding sequence is TGTGCCAGCAGCTTAGGATGGGGGCAACCGAACACTGAAGCTTTCTTT. It specifies CASSLGWGQPNTEAFF.

The chain is built from TRBV7-9 and TRBJ2-5; D is unclear. V was trimmed by 2 bases and J by 1 base, leaving 11 bases between them. The CDR3 is 15 residues long. Germline-derived CDR1 and CDR2 are SEHNR and FQNEAQ (reference sequence). CDR3 bases: TGTGCCAGCAGCTTATCCCTAGGAACCCAAGAGACCCAGTACTTC. It translates to CASSLSLGTQETQYF.

V and J are TRBV19 and TRBJ1-3, with 7 bases aligning to TRBD1. The junction had 6 bases not matched to a gene; V was cut back by 6 bases and J by 4 bases. The CDR3 covers 14 residues. CDR1 and CDR2 from the germline V gene are LNHDA and SQIVND (reference sequence). CDR3 in amino acids: CASRTGTAGNTIYF. CDR3 bases: TGTGCCAGTAGGACCGGGACAGCCGGAAACACCATATATTTT.

The chain links TRBV7-9 to TRBJ2-1, with no clear D. V lost 3 bases and J 9 bases, leaving 15 bases between the germline ends. Germline CDR1 and CDR2: SEHNR and FQNEAQ (reference sequence). The CDR3 is made up of 14 amino acids. CDR3 DNA: TGTGCCAGCAGCTTGGTGGGCCGGGTTGGTGAGCAGTTCTTC. Amino acid sequence: CASSLVGRVGEQFF.

The chain uses TRBV7-8 and TRBJ2-1, with D tentatively TRBD1 (5 bases). Germline-derived CDR1 and CDR2 are SGHVS and FQNEAQ. The CDR3 covers 13 residues. Trimming took 3 bases from V and 9 from J, leaving 12 bases between them. The CDR3 here is CASSFTRRGEQFF. The CDR3 coding sequence is TGTGCCAGCAGCTTCACCCGTAGGGGTGAGCAGTTCTTC.

The chain's CDR3 is CASSSDFYNEQFF. CDR3 in DNA: TGCGCCAGCAGCTCGGACTTCTACAATGAGCAGTTCTTC. The chain links TRBV5-1 to TRBJ2-1, with a tentative D call TRBD2 (5 bases). With 3 bases removed from V and 3 bases from J, the gap between germline ends came to 7 bases. The CDR3 runs 13 residues. Looked up from germline, CDR1 is SGHRS and CDR2 is YFSETQ.

The chain joins TRBV5-1 to TRBJ1-1; D ambiguous. Trimming shortened V by 0 bases and J by 5 bases, and 11 bases separated the two germline ends. The CDR3 has 14 residues. Germline CDR1 reads SGHRS; CDR2 reads YFSETQ. CDR3 DNA: TGCGCCAGCAGCTTGGAAGACCTCCGAACTGAAGCTTTCTTT. This translates into CASSLEDLRTEAFF.

This clone occurred a few times. The CDR3 here is CASSAVYGNTIYF. CDR3 DNA sequence: TGTGCCAGCAGTGCGGTATATGGAAACACCATATATTTT. The chain recombines TRBV6-1 with TRBJ1-3; D is unclear. Trimming stripped 4 bases from V and 3 bases from J, with 7 bases between. The germline gives CDR1 MNHNS, CDR2 SASEGT. CDR3 length: 13 amino acids.

The chain is built from TRBV11-2 and TRBJ2-7; TRBD1 might be the D (5 bases). The V end lost 6 bases, the J end lost 5 bases, and 8 bases lay between the germline ends. The CDR3 totals 11 residues. The germline V gene has CDR1 SGHAT and CDR2 FQNNGV. This chain's CDR3 is CASRAGHEQYF. For the CDR3, the DNA is TGTGCCAGCAGGGCAGGGCACGAGCAGTACTTC.

This chain joins TRBV6-6 and TRBJ2-7, with D perhaps TRBD2 (6 bases). The CDR3 is 14 residues long. The germline gives CDR1 MNHNY, CDR2 SVGAGI (reference sequence). The V and J ends lost 2 bases and 3 bases respectively, with 11 bases between them. The CDR3 loop is CASSYAREHYEQYF. CDR3 nucleotide sequence: TGTGCCAGCAGTTACGCCCGGGAGCACTACGAGCAGTACTTC.

In this sample, this clone turned up a few times. The chain has TRBV29-1 and TRBJ1-5; 7 nucleotides line up with TRBD1. The CDR3 runs 13 residues. The junction had 5 bases not matched to a gene; V was cut back by 5 bases and J by 4 bases. Germline V gene data show CDR1 as SQVTM and CDR2 as ANQGSEA. The CDR3 bases are TGCAGCGTTATAGGGACAGCAAATCAGCCCCAGCATTTT. Protein: CSVIGTANQPQHF.

This clone came up once. The chain employs TRBV5-1 and TRBJ2-2; 7 nucleotides line up with TRBD2. The CDR3 has 14 residues. V shed 9 bases, J shed 2 bases, and the junction held 7 bases outside the gene matches. The germline gives CDR1 SGHRS, CDR2 YFSETQ. DNA of the CDR3: TGCGCCACCGCCGGGACTACCAACACCGGGGAGCTGTTTTTT. Translated: CATAGTTNTGELFF.